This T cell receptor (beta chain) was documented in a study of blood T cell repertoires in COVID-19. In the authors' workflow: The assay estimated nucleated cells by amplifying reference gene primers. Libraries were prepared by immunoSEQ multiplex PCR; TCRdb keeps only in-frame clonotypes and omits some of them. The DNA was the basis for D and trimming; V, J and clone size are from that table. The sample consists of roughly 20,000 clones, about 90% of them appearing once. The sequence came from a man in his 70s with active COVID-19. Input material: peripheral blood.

CDR3 protein: CASRETGGTGELFF. Written as DNA, the CDR3 is TGTGCCAGCAGGGAAACAGGGGGCACCGGGGAGCTGTTTTTT. This sequence joins TRBV7-2 and TRBJ2-2; the match to TRBD1 covers 8 bases. After removal of 6 bases from V and 4 bases from J, the junction contained 4 bases not matched to a gene. Germline V CDR1 and CDR2: SGHTA, FQGNSA. There are 14 residues in the CDR3.